The 10 T cell receptor beta chains reported below all come from one sample, sequenced in a study of T cell repertoires in cytomegalovirus infection. Each CDR3 protein is one row after TCRdb ran MiXCR on the reads. Found here are under 250,000 distinct CDR3 sequences, roughly an eighth of them singletons; the top ten hold 1.5% to 2%. The sample comprised PBMCs. The receptors were sampled from a human donor in good health (CMV status not recorded). Some clones in this sample may be carry-over from other donors' samples.

This clonotype showed up just a few times. The CDR3 loop is CASSDILGVQPQHF. The CDR3 nucleotides are TGTGCCAGCAGTGATATTTTAGGAGTTCAGCCCCAGCATTTT. This sequence joins TRBV2 and TRBJ1-5, with D unresolved. V dropped 3 bases and J dropped 6 bases, with 12 bases sitting between them. The germline V gene has CDR1 SNHLY and CDR2 FYNNEI. This CDR3 contains 14 residues.

This clonotype was seen ten or more times. In nucleotides, the CDR3 is TGTGCCAGCAGCTTCCCGAGACAGGGAGGTTTTGCATCCTACAATGAGCAGTTCTTC. Residues: CASSFPRQGGFASYNEQFF. The chain couples TRBV7-2 to TRBJ2-1, with D perhaps TRBD1 (7 bases). Germline V gene data show CDR1 as SGHTA and CDR2 as FQGNSA. V was cut by 3 bases and J by 1 base, with 22 bases left in between. The CDR3 has 19 amino acids.

The CDR3 DNA sequence: TGTGCCAGTGGACGGGGGGACACAGATACGCAGTATTTT. This gives the protein CASGRGDTDTQYF. V usage is TRBV19 and J usage is TRBJ2-3; 7 nucleotides align to TRBD2. After removal of 8 bases from V and 2 bases from J, the junction contained 4 bases not matched to a gene. This CDR3 region has 13 residues. In germline, CDR1 is LNHDA, CDR2 SQIVND (reference sequence).

This clonotype was recorded at least ten times. The chain couples TRBV12-3 or TRBV12-4 to TRBJ2-3, with D tentatively TRBD1 (5 bases). CDR3 length: 13 amino acids. V was pared by 8 bases and J by 1 base, with 10 bases between. The CDR3 DNA is TGTGCCAGCCAACAAGGGGGCACAGATACGCAGTATTTT. It translates to CASQQGGTDTQYF.

The chain carries TRBV9 and TRBJ1-3; D is unclear. V was clipped by 7 bases and J by 0 bases, with 14 bases between them. This CDR3 comprises 15 residues. Germline V gives CDR1 SGDLS, CDR2 YYNGEE. The CDR3 DNA follows: TGTGCCAGCCACAACCCGGGGTCCTCTGGAAACACCATATATTTT. Its translation: CASHNPGSSGNTIYF.

The table lists this clonotype with many counts. The V and J genes are TRBV7-3 and TRBJ2-5; TRBD1 agrees at 12 bases. Trimming at V came to 0 bases and at J to 5 bases, leaving 7 bases not matched to a gene. The CDR3 sequence is 17 residues long. Germline CDR1 reads SGHTA; CDR2 reads FQGTGA. CDR3 protein: CASSLTRGTGGDETQYF. For the CDR3, the DNA is TGTGCCAGCAGCTTAACCCGCGGGACAGGGGGCGACGAGACCCAGTACTTC.

This clonotype has only a few counts. CDR3 coding DNA: TGTGCCAGCAGCTTCGCTAGCGGGGGGGCAAATGAGCAGTTCTTC. Translating it yields CASSFASGGANEQFF. This chain links TRBV5-5 with TRBJ2-1; 12 positions match TRBD2. The CDR3 is 15 residues long. CDR1 and CDR2 from the germline V gene are SGHKS and YYEKEE (reference sequence). Germline trimming cut 2 bases from V and 7 bases from J; bases unmatched to any gene: 4.

This clonotype was counted ten times or more. The chain recombines TRBV10-3 with TRBJ2-3; D may be TRBD1 (5 bases). Trimming shortened V by 7 bases and J by 5 bases, and 13 bases separated the two germline ends. This CDR3 is built from 13 residues. The germline CDR1 and CDR2 sequences are ENHRY and SYGVKD. The DNA of the CDR3 is TGTGCCATCAATCCTAATAGGGGAGATACGCAGTATTTT. This encodes CAINPNRGDTQYF.

The table lists this clonotype with many counts. The V call is TRBV7-9, the J call TRBJ1-2; D gene uncertain. Trimming cost V 5 bases and J 8 bases, with 12 bases left between them. Germline values: CDR1 SEHNR, CDR2 FQNEAQ (reference sequence). The CDR3 has 12 amino acids. DNA for the CDR3: TGTGCCAGCAGCCTAAGTAGCCGGGGCTACACCTTC. Translation gives CASSLSSRGYTF.

This clonotype was counted between two and nine times. J is TRBJ2-1 and V is TRBV5-4, with D uncertain. This CDR3 is 12 amino acids long. The germline V and J ends were trimmed by 4 bases and 10 bases, with 12 bases remaining between them. Germline V gene data show CDR1 as SGHNT and CDR2 as YYREEE (reference sequence). The chain's CDR3 is CASSPPRAEQFF. In DNA form, the CDR3 reads TGTGCCAGCAGCCCACCAAGGGCAGAGCAGTTCTTC.